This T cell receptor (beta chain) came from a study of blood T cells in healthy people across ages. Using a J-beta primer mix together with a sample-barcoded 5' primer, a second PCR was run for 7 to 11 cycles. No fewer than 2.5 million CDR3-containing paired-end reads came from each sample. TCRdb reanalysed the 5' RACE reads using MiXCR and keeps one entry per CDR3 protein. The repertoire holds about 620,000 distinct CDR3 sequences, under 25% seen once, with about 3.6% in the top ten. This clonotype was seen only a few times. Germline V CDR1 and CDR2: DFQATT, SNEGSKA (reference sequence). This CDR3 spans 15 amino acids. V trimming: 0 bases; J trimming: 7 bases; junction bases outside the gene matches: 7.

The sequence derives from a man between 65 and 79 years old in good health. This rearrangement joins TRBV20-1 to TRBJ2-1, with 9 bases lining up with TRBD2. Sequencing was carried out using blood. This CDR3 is CSARERGLARNEQFF. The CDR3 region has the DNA TGCAGTGCTAGAGAGAGGGGACTAGCCAGAAATGAGCAGTTCTTC.